These T cell receptor beta chains were read from a single sample in a study of tumor and adjacent non-tumor tissue in lung cancer. TCRdb redid the calling of the multiplex PCR reads with MiXCR, one entry per CDR3 protein. The table records around 57,000 distinct CDR3 sequences, about 61% of them present only once. The sample consisted of distant non-tumor lung tissue. The receptors here all came from a man aged 65 to 85 with non-small cell lung cancer. Each CDR3 is given with its conserved first and last residue. The D gene is left open where the match is weak. Only part of the rows carry a size: once, few, many, or a class if the clone is expanded.

d_call,cdr3_length,v_call,j_call,clone_size,cdr3_nt,cdr3_aa
TRBD2,14,TRBV7-9,TRBJ2-1,few,TGTGCCAGCAGCCCCCGAGCGGGGGGTCGGGAGCAGTTCTTC,CASSPRAGGREQFF
NA,13,TRBV11-2,TRBJ1-1,medium-sized,TGTGCCAGCAGCTCGCATTTTGGGGCTGAAGCTTTCTTT,CASSSHFGAEAFF
TRBD1,13,TRBV7-9,TRBJ1-5,few,TGTGCCAGCAGCTCAGGGGGCGTTCAGCCCCAGCATTTT,CASSSGGVQPQHF
NA,16,TRBV30,TRBJ1-3,few,TGTGCCTGGAGTAAAAACCTACTGGGGGCTGGAAACACCATATATTTT,CAWSKNLLGAGNTIYF
NA,14,TRBV10-3,TRBJ2-1,NA,TGTGCCATCAGTGAAGGGTTCGGATATAGTGAGCAGTTCTTC,CAISEGFGYSEQFF
NA,16,TRBV11-3,TRBJ1-1,once,TGTGCCAGGAGTCGCGGCGGGACAAATATGAACACTGAAGCTTTCTTT,CARSRGGTNMNTEAFF
NA,15,TRBV4-1,TRBJ2-2,NA,TGCACCAGCAGCCCCGACATAACGAACACCGGGGAGCTGTTTTTT,CTSSPDITNTGELFF
NA,14,TRBV29-1,TRBJ1-5,NA,TGCATCGTTGCGACTACTGAGGCCCGGCCAGCCCAGCATTTT,CIVATTEARPAQHF
NA,13,TRBV11-3,TRBJ2-5,NA,TGTGCCAGCAGCTTAGATCGTCGAGAGACACAGTACTTC,CASSLDRRETQYF
NA,14,TRBV21-1,TRBJ2-7,NA,TGTGCCAGCAGCAGTGGGACAGTCTTTTTAGAGCAGTACTTC,CASSSGTVFLEQYF
NA,16,TRBV24-1,TRBJ2-1,many,TGTGCCACCAGTGATTTCGGCCAGGGTCTAGGCAATGAGCAGTTCTTC,CATSDFGQGLGNEQFF
TRBD2,14,TRBV7-9,TRBJ2-7,NA,TGTGCCAGCAGGGCGGGAGTATCTACCTACGAGCAGTACTTC,CASRAGVSTYEQYF
NA,14,TRBV11-2,TRBJ2-2,NA,TGTGCCAGCAGCCAGGGATGGGACACCGGGGAGCTGTTGTTT,CASSQGWDTGELLF
NA,16,TRBV4-2,TRBJ2-3,once,TGTGCCAGCAGCCCGGAGGGCATGGGGTACACAGATACGCAGTATTTT,CASSPEGMGYTDTQYF
NA,11,TRBV28,TRBJ2-5,many,TGTGCCAGCAGAACGGGAGAGACCCAGTACTTC,CASRTGETQYF
NA,17,TRBV2,TRBJ1-5,few,TGTGCCAGCAGCCCCACGGGACGGGAGATCGATAATCAGCCCCCGCATTTT,CASSPTGREIDNQPPHF